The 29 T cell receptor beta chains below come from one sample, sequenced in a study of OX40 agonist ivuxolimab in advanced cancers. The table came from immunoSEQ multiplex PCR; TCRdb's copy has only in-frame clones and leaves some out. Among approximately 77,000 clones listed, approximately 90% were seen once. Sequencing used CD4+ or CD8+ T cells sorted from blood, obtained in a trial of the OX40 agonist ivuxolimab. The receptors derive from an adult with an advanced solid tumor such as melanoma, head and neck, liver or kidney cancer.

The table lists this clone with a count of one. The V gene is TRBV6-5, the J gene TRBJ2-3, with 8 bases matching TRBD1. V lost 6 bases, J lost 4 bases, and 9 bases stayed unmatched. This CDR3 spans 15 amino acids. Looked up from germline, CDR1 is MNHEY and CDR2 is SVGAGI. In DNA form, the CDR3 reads TGTGCCAGCAGAAACGGACAGGGATGGGCAGATACGCAGTATTTT. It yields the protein CASRNGQGWADTQYF.

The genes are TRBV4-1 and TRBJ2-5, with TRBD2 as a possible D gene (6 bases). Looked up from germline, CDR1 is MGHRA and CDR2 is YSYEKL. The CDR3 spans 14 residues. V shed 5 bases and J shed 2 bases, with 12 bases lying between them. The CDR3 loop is CASSTRRGQETQYF. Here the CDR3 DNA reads TGCGCCAGCAGCACCCGACGGGGGCAAGAGACCCAGTACTTC.

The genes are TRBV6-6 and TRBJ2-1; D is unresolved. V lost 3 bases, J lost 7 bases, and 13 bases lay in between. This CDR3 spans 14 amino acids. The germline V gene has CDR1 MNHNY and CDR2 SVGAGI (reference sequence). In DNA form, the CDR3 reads TGTGCCAGCAGTTATTTTGGGGTTATGAATGAGCAGTTCTTC. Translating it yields CASSYFGVMNEQFF.

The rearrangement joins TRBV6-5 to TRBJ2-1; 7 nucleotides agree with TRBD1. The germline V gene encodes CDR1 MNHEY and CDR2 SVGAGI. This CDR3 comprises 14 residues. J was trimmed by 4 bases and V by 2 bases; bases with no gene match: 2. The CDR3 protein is CASSYATGYNEQFF. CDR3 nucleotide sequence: TGTGCCAGCAGTTACGCGACAGGGTACAATGAGCAGTTCTTC.

CDR3 region: CASSTGIQGYEQYF. The CDR3 DNA sequence: TGTGCCAGCTCTACCGGGATCCAAGGGTACGAGCAGTACTTC. The chain uses TRBV7-9 and TRBJ2-7, with D tentatively TRBD2 (5 bases). With 8 bases removed from V and 4 bases from J, the gap between germline ends came to 18 bases. The germline gives CDR1 SEHNR, CDR2 FQNEAQ (reference sequence). The CDR3 contains 14 residues.

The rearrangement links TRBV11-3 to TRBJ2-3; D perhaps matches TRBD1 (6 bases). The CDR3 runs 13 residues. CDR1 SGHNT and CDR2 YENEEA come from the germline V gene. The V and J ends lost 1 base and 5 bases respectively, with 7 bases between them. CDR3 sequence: CASSLGGLDTQYF. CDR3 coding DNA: TGTGCCAGCAGCTTAGGGGGGCTAGATACGCAGTATTTT. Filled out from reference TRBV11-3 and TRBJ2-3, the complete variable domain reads EAGVVQSPRYKIIEKKQPVAFWCNPISGHNTLYWYLQNLGQGPELLIRYENEEAVDDSQLPKDRFSAERLKGVDSTLKIQPAELGDSAVYLCASSLGGLDTQYFGPGTRLTVL.

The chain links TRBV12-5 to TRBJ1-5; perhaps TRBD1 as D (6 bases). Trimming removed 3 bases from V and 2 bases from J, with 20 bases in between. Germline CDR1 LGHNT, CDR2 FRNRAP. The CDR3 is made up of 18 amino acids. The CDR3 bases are TGTGCTAGTGGTTTAAGCGGTTGGGGGCGGGAGGGCAATCAGCCCCAGCATTTT. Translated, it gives CASGLSGWGREGNQPQHF.

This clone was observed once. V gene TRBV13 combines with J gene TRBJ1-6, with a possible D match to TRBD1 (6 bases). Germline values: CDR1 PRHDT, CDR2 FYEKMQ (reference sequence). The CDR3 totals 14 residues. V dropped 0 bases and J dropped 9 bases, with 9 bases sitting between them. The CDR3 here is CASSLGTRGSPLHF. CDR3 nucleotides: TGTGCCAGCAGCTTAGGGACCAGGGGTTCACCCCTCCACTTT.

The CDR3 DNA follows: TGTGCCAGCAGCCGAAGGACAGGGAGCTCCTACGAGCAGTACTTC. It codes for CASSRRTGSSYEQYF. This rearrangement joins TRBV6-5 to TRBJ2-7; 8 bases agree with TRBD1. The ends lost 6 bases at V and 0 bases at J; junction bases unmatched: 7. The CDR3 totals 15 residues. Germline-derived CDR1 and CDR2 are MNHEY and SVGAGI.

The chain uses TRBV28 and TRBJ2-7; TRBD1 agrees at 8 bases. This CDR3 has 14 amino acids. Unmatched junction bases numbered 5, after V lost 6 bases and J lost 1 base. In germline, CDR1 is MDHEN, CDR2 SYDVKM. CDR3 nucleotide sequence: TGTGCCAGCAGGGGATACAGGGGGTCCTACGAGCAGTACTTC. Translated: CASRGYRGSYEQYF.

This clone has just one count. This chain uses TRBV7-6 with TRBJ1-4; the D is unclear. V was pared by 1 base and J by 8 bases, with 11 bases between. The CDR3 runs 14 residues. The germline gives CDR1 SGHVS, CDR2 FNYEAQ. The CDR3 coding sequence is TGTGCCAGCAGCTTAGAGCCAGGCGGGGAAAAACTGTTTTTT. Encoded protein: CASSLEPGGEKLFF.

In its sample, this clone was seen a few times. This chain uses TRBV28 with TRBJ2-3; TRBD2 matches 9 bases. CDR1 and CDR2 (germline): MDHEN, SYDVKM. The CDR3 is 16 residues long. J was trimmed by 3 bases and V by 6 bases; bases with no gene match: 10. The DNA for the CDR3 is TGTGCCAGCAGCCAAACGACTAGCGGTACGACAGATACGCAGTATTTT. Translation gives CASSQTTSGTTDTQYF.

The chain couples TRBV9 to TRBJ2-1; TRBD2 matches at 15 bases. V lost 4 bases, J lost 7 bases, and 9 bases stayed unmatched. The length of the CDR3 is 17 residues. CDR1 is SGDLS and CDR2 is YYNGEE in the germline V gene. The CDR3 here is CASSTRPGLAGGNEQFF. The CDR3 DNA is TGTGCCAGCAGCACACGACCGGGACTAGCGGGAGGTAATGAGCAGTTCTTC.

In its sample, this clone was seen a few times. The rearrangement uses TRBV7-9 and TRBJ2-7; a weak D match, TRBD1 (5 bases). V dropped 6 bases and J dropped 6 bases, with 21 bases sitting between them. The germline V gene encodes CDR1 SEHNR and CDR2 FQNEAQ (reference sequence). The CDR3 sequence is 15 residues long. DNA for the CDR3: TGTGCCAGCAGTTCTCGGACGGCCAAGGGGCTCGAGCAGTACTTC. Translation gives CASSSRTAKGLEQYF.

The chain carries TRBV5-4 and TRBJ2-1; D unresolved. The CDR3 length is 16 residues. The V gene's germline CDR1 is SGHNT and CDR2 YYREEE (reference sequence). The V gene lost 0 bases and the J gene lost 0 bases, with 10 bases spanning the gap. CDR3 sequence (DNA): TGTGCCAGCAGCTTGGCAGGTTCTAGCTCCTACAATGAGCAGTTCTTC. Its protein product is CASSLAGSSSYNEQFF.

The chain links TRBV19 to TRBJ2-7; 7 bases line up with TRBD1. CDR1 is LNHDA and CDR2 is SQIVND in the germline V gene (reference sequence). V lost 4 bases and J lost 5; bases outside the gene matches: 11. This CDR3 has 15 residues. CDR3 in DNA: TGTGCCAGTAGTAATGGTAGGGGGCGCATGAACGAGCAGTACTTC. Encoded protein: CASSNGRGRMNEQYF.

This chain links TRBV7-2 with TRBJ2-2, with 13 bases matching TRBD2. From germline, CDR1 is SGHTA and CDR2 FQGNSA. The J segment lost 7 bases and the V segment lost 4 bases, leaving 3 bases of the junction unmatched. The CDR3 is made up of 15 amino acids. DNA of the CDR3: TGTGCCAGCAGCTCGACTAGCGGGAGGATCGGGGAGCTGTTTTTT. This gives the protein CASSSTSGRIGELFF.

CDR3 sequence reads: CASSLGLAENYEQYF. The CDR3 coding sequence is TGTGCCAGCAGCTTGGGGCTAGCGGAGAACTACGAGCAGTACTTC. The chain combines TRBV5-4 with TRBJ2-7, with 7 bases matching TRBD2. J was trimmed by 3 bases and V by 0 bases; bases with no gene match: 6. CDR1 and CDR2 (germline): SGHNT, YYREEE (reference sequence). The CDR3 loop spans 15 amino acids. Drawing the rest from reference TRBV5-4 and TRBJ2-7, the complete variable domain is ETGVTQSPTHLIKTRGQQVTLRCSSQSGHNTVSWYQQALGQGPQFIFQYYREEENGRGNFPPRFSGLQFPNYSSELNVNALELDDSALYLCASSLGLAENYEQYFGPGTRLTVT.

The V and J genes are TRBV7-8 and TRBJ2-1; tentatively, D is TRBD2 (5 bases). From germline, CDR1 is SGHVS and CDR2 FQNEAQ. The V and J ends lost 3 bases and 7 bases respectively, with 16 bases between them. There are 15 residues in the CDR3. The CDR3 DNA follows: TGTGCCAGCAGCTTGGGTAGGGCAACGGGGAATGAGCAGTTCTTC. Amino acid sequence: CASSLGRATGNEQFF.

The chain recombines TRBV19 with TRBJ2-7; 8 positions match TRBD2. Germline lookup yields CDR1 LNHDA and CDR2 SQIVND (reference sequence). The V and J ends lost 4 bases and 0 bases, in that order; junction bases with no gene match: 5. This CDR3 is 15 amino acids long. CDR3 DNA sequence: TGTGCCAGTAGTAGCTCGGGAGGGGACTCCTACGAGCAGTACTTC. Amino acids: CASSSSGGDSYEQYF.

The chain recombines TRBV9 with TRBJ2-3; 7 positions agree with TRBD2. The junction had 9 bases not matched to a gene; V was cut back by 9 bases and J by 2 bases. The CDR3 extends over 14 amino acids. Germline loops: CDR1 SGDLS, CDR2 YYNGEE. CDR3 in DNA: TGTGCCACTGCCCCTAGCGGCGACACAGATACGCAGTATTTT. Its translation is CATAPSGDTDTQYF.

The CDR3 loop is CASSLPGADTQYF. Here the CDR3 DNA reads TGTGCCAGCAGCTTACCGGGAGCAGATACGCAGTATTTT. V and J are TRBV11-3 and TRBJ2-3; maybe TRBD2 (6 bases). Germline loops: CDR1 SGHNT, CDR2 YENEEA. This CDR3 is built from 13 residues. The V gene lost 2 bases and the J gene lost 4 bases, with 7 bases spanning the gap.

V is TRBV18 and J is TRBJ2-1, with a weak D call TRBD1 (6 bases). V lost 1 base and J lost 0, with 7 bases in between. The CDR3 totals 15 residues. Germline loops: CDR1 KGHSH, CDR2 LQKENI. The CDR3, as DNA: TGTGCCAGCTCACCACGGACAGCCTCCTACAATGAGCAGTTCTTC. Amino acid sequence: CASSPRTASYNEQFF.

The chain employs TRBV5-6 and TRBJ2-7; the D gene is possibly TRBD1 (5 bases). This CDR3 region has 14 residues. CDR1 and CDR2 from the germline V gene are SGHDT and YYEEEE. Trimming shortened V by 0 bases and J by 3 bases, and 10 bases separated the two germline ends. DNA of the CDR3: TGTGCCAGCAGCTTGGTCCAGGGTGTCTACGAGCAGTACTTC. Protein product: CASSLVQGVYEQYF.

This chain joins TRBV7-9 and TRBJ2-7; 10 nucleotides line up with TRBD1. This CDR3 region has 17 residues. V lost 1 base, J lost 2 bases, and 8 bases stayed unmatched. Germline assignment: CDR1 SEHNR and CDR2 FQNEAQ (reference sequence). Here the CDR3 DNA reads TGTGCCAGCAGCTTAGTCGCGGGACAGGGGTGGACCTACGAGCAGTACTTC. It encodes CASSLVAGQGWTYEQYF.

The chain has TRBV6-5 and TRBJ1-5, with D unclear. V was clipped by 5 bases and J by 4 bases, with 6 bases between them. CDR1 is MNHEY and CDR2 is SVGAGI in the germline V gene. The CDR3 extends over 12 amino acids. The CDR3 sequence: CASSPGNQPQHF. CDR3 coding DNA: TGTGCCAGCAGTCCGGGAAATCAGCCCCAGCATTTT.

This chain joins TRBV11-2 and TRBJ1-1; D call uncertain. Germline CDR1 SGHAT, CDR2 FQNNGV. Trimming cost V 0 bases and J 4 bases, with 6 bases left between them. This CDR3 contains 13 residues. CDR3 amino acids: CASSLEWGTEAFF. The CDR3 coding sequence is TGTGCCAGCAGCTTAGAATGGGGCACTGAAGCTTTCTTT.

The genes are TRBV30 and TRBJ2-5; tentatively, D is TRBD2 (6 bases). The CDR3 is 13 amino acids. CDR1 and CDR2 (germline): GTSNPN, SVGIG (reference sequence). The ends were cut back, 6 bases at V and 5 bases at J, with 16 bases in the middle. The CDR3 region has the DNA TGTGCCTGTGACCGGGACTGGGGCGAGACCCAGTACTTC. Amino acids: CACDRDWGETQYF.

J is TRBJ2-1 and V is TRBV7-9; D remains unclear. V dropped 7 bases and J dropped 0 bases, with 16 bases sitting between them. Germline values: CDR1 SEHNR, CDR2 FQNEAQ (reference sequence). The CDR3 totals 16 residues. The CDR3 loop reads CASNPVGAPSYNEQFF. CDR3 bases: TGTGCCAGCAACCCCGTGGGTGCCCCCTCCTACAATGAGCAGTTCTTC.